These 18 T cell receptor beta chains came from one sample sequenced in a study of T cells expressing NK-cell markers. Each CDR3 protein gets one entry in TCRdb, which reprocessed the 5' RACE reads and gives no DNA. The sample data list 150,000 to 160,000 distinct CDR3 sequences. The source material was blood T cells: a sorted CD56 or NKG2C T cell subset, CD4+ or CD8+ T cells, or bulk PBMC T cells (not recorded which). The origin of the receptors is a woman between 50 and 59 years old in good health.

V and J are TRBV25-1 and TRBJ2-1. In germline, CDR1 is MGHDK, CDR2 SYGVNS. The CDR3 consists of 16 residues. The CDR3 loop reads CASSEVGSGSYNEQFF.

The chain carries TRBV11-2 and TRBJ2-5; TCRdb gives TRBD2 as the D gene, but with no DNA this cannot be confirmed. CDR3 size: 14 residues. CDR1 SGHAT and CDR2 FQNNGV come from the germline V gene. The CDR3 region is CASTKVGGQETQYF.

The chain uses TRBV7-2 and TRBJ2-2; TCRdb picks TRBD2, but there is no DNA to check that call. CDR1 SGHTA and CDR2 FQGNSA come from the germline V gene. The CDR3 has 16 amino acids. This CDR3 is CASSPGLAGVTGELFF. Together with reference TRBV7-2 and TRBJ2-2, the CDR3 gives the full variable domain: GAGVSQSPSNKVTEKGKDVELRCDPISGHTALYWYRQSLGQGLEFLIYFQGNSAPDKSGLPSDRFSAERTGGSVSTLTIQRTQQEDSAVYLCASSPGLAGVTGELFFGEGSRLTVL.

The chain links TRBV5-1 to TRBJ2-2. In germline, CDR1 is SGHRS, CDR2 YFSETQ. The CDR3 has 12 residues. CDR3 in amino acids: CASSRDTGELFF.

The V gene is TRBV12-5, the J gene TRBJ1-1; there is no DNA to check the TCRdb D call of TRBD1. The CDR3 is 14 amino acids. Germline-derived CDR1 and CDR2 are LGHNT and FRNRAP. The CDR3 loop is CASDTTPERTEAFF.

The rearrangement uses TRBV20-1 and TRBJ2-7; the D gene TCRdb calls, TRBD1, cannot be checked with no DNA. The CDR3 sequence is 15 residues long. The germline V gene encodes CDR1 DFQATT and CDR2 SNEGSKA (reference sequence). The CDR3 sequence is CSARESRQGPYEQYF.

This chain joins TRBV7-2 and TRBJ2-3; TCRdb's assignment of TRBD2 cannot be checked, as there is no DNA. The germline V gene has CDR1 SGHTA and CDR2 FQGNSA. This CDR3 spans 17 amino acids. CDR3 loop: CASSLGPGLAQADTQYF.

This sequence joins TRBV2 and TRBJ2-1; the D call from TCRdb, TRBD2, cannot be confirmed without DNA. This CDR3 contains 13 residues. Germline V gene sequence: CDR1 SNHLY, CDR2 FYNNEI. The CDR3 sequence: CASSEWGTSGPFF.

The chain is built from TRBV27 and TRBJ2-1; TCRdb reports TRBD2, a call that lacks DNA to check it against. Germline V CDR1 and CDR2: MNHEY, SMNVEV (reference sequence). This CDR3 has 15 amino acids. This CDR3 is CASRPGLAGNNEQFF.

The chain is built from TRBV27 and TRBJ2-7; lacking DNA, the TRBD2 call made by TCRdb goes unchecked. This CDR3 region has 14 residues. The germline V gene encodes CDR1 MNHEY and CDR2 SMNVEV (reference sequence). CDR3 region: CASSLSGTTGEQYF.

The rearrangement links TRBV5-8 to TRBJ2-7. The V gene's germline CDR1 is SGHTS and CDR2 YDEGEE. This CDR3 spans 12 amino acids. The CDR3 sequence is CASSLQSYEQYF.

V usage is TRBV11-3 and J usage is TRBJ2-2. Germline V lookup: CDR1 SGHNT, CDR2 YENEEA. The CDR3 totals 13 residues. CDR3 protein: CASSWVITGELFF.

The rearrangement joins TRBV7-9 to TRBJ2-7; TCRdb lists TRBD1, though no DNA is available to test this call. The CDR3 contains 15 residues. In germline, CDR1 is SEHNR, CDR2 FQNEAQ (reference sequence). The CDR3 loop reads CASSALWGAAYEQYF.

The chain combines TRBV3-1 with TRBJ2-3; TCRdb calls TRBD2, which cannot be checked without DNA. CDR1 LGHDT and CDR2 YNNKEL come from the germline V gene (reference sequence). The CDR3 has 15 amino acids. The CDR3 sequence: CASRSGEAFTDTQYF.

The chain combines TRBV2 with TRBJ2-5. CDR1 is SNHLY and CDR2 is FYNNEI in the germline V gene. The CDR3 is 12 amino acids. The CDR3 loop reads CASSENWETQYF.

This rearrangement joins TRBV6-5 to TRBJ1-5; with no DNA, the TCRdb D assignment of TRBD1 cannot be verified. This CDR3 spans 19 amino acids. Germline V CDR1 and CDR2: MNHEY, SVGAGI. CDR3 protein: CASSPGQTDVWYSNQPQHF.

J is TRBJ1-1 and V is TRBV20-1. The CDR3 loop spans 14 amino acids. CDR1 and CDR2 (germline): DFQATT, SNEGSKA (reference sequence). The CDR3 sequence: CSARDDMRWTEAFF.

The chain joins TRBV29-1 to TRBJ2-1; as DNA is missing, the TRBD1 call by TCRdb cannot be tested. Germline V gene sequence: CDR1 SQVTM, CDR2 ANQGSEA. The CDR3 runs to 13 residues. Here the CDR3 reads CSVWQGFGNEQFF.